Listed below are T cell receptor beta chains from one sample, sequenced in a study of beta chain features in type 1 diabetes. Produced via immunoSEQ multiplex PCR; TCRdb's table is partial and in-frame only. The table shows 350,000 to 400,000 clones, with 10% to 15% occurring only once. Source material: naive CD4+ T cells from blood. Source of these receptors: a woman younger than 30 with type 1 diabetes. The conserved cysteine and the conserved F or W are not part of the CDR3 here.

>TRBV6-5|12|TRBJ1-2
ASSYSLQFYGYT
>TRBV7-9|13|TRBJ2-3
ASTRGGVGTDTQY
>TRBV28|9|TRBJ1-5
ASSSGQPQH
>TRBV19|12|TRBJ2-3
ATAGQGLPDTQY
>TRBV9|11|TRBJ1-5
ASSAGPRQPQH
>TRBV20-1|9|TRBJ2-3
SASRADTQY
>TRBV7-9|12|TRBJ1-5
ASSLQGSREPQH
>TRBV27|11|TRBJ2-7
ASSSFPRGEQY
>TRBV7-2|11|TRBJ2-7
ASSPARGYEQY
>TRBV7-8|10|TRBJ2-7
ASSLASIKQY
>TRBV7-9|13|TRBJ2-1
ASSLPGLAGGRQF
>TRBV6-1|12|TRBJ2-1
ASSWTSGSFEQF
>TRBV10-3|13|TRBJ1-5
AISETQRNNQPQH
>TRBV4-2|11|TRBJ2-7
ASSQVGGNEQY
>TRBV15|14|TRBJ2-1
ATSREAAHTYNEQF
>TRBV7-9|12|TRBJ2-5
ASSPTGVQETQY
>TRBV19|13|TRBJ2-5
ASSNELAGDQTQY
>TRBV9|13|TRBJ2-1
ASSVWRESSNEQF
>TRBV18|11|TRBJ2-7
ASSSRQEREQY
>TRBV12-5|12|TRBJ2-1
ASAPESSYNEQF
>TRBV30|9|TRBJ2-7
AWQVSYEQY
>TRBV29-1|11|TRBJ1-1
SVSPRLGTEAF
>TRBV19|12|TRBJ2-1
ASSMGRGNNEQF
>TRBV29-1|10|TRBJ2-3
SVDRGTDTQY
>TRBV30|10|TRBJ1-2
AWSVPGAGYT
>TRBV7-2|11|TRBJ1-3
ASSALSGNTIY
>TRBV9|14|TRBJ2-2
ASSVDTYANTGELF
>TRBV7-9|11|TRBJ2-7
ASRAGAGATQY
>TRBV4-3|14|TRBJ1-6
ASSQASYGQTTFLH
>TRBV4-2|14|TRBJ2-1
ASSQDYGSNYNEQF
>TRBV15|13|TRBJ2-4
ATSRDGEAKNIQY
>TRBV4-3|11|TRBJ1-1
ASSRNRGGEAF
>TRBV14|14|TRBJ2-7
ASSQWTATSSHEQY
>TRBV13|12|TRBJ2-1
ASRMGGYYNEQF
>TRBV18|13|TRBJ2-7
ASSPSLQNHYEQY
>TRBV5-4|15|TRBJ2-1
ASSPGLGGSSYNEQF
>TRBV5-1|11|TRBJ1-4
ASSPGTAEKLF
>TRBV7-6|11|TRBJ1-2
ASSLDRGGGYT
>TRBV5-1|10|TRBJ2-7
ASGGDSYEQY
>TRBV28|12|TRBJ2-3
ASRELFGGDTQY
>TRBV27|12|TRBJ2-7
ASSLRDRGYEQY
>TRBV29-1|13|TRBJ2-1
SVEDGQGVGYEQF